The 29 T cell receptor beta chains below all came from one sample that was sequenced in a study of blood T cell repertoires in COVID-19. Using immunoSEQ multiplex PCR, the repertoire was profiled, and TCRdb retains in-frame clones only, with some absent. Of 30,000 to 40,000 clones listed, under 90% are singletons. The sample consisted of peripheral blood. Every receptor here comes from a human donor in a cohort sampled during active COVID-19.

V usage is TRBV6-2 or TRBV6-3 and J usage is TRBJ2-3; 7 nucleotides match TRBD2. The CDR3 consists of 15 residues. V lost 2 bases and J lost 7; bases outside the gene matches: 9. Germline-derived CDR1 and CDR2 are MNHEY and SVGEGT. CDR3 in DNA: TGTGCCAGCAGTTACAGGCTAGCGGAGCCTCATACGCAGTATTTT. Translation: CASSYRLAEPHTQYF.

The V call is TRBV6-5, the J call TRBJ2-6; the D gene is possibly TRBD1 (5 bases). Germline V gene sequence: CDR1 MNHEY, CDR2 SVGAGI. Trimming stripped 6 bases from V and 2 bases from J, with 8 bases between. The CDR3 spans 14 residues. The DNA for the CDR3 is TGTGCCAGCAGGGCAGGGCCTGGGGCCAACGTCCTGACTTTC. As protein: CASRAGPGANVLTF.

The gene calls are TRBV28 and TRBJ2-7; 11 bases align to TRBD1. Germline CDR1 MDHEN, CDR2 SYDVKM. V gave up 5 bases and J gave up 4 bases; unmatched junction bases: 4. The CDR3 length is 14 residues. CDR3 sequence (DNA): TGTGCCAGCAGTGGGGGGGACAGGGGGTACGAGCAGTACTTC. It codes for CASSGGDRGYEQYF.

The chain employs TRBV9 and TRBJ1-2, with 8 positions matching TRBD1. The J segment lost 8 bases and the V segment lost 6 bases, leaving 6 bases of the junction unmatched. Germline assignment: CDR1 SGDLS and CDR2 YYNGEE. This CDR3 is 12 amino acids long. CDR3 coding DNA: TGTGCCAGCAACCATCCAGGGGGCGGCTACACCTTC. Translated: CASNHPGGGYTF.

The chain couples TRBV3-1 (or the pseudogene TRBV3-2) to TRBJ2-1; 14 nucleotides match TRBD2. Germline loops: CDR1 LGHDT, CDR2 YNNKEL (reference sequence). There are 20 residues in the CDR3. With V trimmed by 8 bases and J by 7 bases, 22 bases remained unmatched. As DNA, the CDR3 is TGTGCCAGCGTTAAAGGGGGACTAGCGGGAGAGGGGAAGGGGACAAATGAGCAGTTCTTC. Encoded protein: CASVKGGLAGEGKGTNEQFF.

The chain employs TRBV29-1 and TRBJ2-2, with D tentatively TRBD1 (5 bases). The length of the CDR3 is 14 residues. Germline lookup yields CDR1 SQVTM and CDR2 ANQGSEA. Trimming took off 6 bases at V and 1 base at J, with 12 bases between the two ends. The CDR3 DNA reads TGCAGCGTCCAGGGTCTGGGGAACACCGGGGAGCTGTTTTTT. It yields the protein CSVQGLGNTGELFF.

This rearrangement joins TRBV27 to TRBJ1-1; D might be TRBD1 (6 bases). V gave up 7 bases and J gave up 1 base, with 13 bases separating them. CDR3 size: 14 residues. Germline V gives CDR1 MNHEY, CDR2 SMNVEV (reference sequence). The CDR3, as DNA: TGTGCCAGCAACTTGGGCAGGGGGAACACTGAAGCTTTCTTT. This gives the protein CASNLGRGNTEAFF.

This chain joins TRBV30 and TRBJ2-1; 8 bases align to TRBD2. With V trimmed by 5 bases and J by 10 bases, 10 bases remained unmatched. Germline V gives CDR1 GTSNPN, CDR2 SVGIG (reference sequence). The CDR3 contains 13 residues. The CDR3 DNA reads TGTGCCTGGTCAGGACTAGCTTCCACGGAGCAGTTCTTC. This sequence encodes CAWSGLASTEQFF.

The CDR3 DNA reads as TGCGCCAGCAGACCTGACAGGGTGACTAATGAAAAACTGTTTTTT. This translates into CASRPDRVTNEKLFF. The rearrangement links TRBV5-1 to TRBJ1-4; 7 bases map to TRBD1. In germline, CDR1 is SGHRS, CDR2 YFSETQ. The CDR3 length is 15 residues. With V trimmed by 5 bases and J by 2 bases, 6 bases remained unmatched.

J is TRBJ2-1 and V is TRBV5-6, with TRBD2 matching over 10 bases. Germline CDR1 and CDR2: SGHDT and YYEEEE. There are 15 residues in the CDR3. With 3 bases clipped from V and 5 bases from J, the junction kept 5 bases outside the gene matches. The CDR3 sequence is CASSSWGLANNEQFF. The CDR3 bases are TGTGCCAGCAGCTCTTGGGGACTAGCGAACAATGAGCAGTTCTTC.

The CDR3 reads CASSYKGFNTGELFF. As DNA, the CDR3 is TGTGCCAGCAGTTACAAGGGGTTCAACACCGGGGAGCTGTTTTTT. This sequence joins TRBV6-5 and TRBJ2-2, with D possibly being TRBD1 (5 bases). This CDR3 has 15 amino acids. Germline V CDR1 and CDR2: MNHEY, SVGAGI. Trimming took 2 bases from V and 2 from J, leaving 9 bases between them.

This sequence joins TRBV7-8 and TRBJ1-5; tentatively, D is TRBD1 (6 bases). The V gene lost 0 bases and the J gene lost 2 bases, with 11 bases spanning the gap. The CDR3 is 16 residues long. Germline CDR1 reads SGHVS; CDR2 reads FQNEAQ. CDR3 coding DNA: TGTGCCAGCAGCTTAGCAAGTTCAGGGGGCAATCAGCCCCAGCATTTT. Its translation is CASSLASSGGNQPQHF.

The chain joins TRBV24-1 to TRBJ2-1; 12 bases are a match to TRBD1. V trimming: 7 bases; J trimming: 8 bases; junction bases outside the gene matches: 11. Germline CDR1 and CDR2: KGHDR and SFDVKD. The CDR3 is made up of 16 amino acids. Here the CDR3 reads CATSDQGQGAGDEQFF. The CDR3 DNA sequence: TGTGCCACCAGCGATCAGGGACAGGGGGCAGGGGATGAGCAGTTCTTC.

The rearrangement links TRBV4-2 to TRBJ1-1; D ambiguous. Trimming took off 0 bases at V and 1 base at J, with 15 bases between the two ends. The CDR3 extends over 17 amino acids. Germline-derived CDR1 and CDR2 are LGHNA and YNFKEQ. CDR3 nucleotides: TGTGCCAGCAGCCAAGATCCCAGCGGTGTGAGGAACACTGAAGCTTTCTTT. It yields the protein CASSQDPSGVRNTEAFF.

This clone has just one count. The rearrangement uses TRBV6-4 and TRBJ2-7; 8 bases agree with TRBD2. Germline V lookup: CDR1 MRHNA, CDR2 SNTAGT. With 3 bases clipped from V and 7 bases from J, the junction kept 11 bases outside the gene matches. The CDR3 totals 15 residues. Written as DNA, the CDR3 is TGTGCCAGCAGTGAAACTAGCGGAACTACCGTGGAGCAGTACTTC. It encodes CASSETSGTTVEQYF.

The rearrangement links TRBV4-3 to TRBJ1-4; TRBD1 matches 8 bases. Germline V CDR1 and CDR2: LGHNA, YSLEER. The J segment lost 7 bases and the V segment lost 1 base, leaving 11 bases of the junction unmatched. CDR3 length: 17 amino acids. The CDR3 is CASSQGAGGRDGEKLFF. CDR3 nucleotide sequence: TGCGCCAGCAGCCAAGGAGCAGGGGGCCGGGACGGTGAAAAACTGTTTTTT.

The chain has TRBV18 and TRBJ2-1; no clear D gene. The CDR3 is 14 residues long. Trimming pared 6 bases from V and 1 base from J, leaving 10 bases between. Germline V gene lookup returns CDR1 KGHSH and CDR2 LQKENI. For the CDR3, the DNA is TGTGCCAGCTCCCGAGGTTGGTCCTACAATGAGCAGTTCTTC. Translated, it gives CASSRGWSYNEQFF.

J is TRBJ1-6 and V is TRBV27; D is possibly TRBD1 (6 bases). Germline V gives CDR1 MNHEY, CDR2 SMNVEV (reference sequence). V lost 5 bases and J 7 bases, leaving 15 bases between the germline ends. The CDR3 has 15 amino acids. The CDR3 reads CASSPPTGWNSPLHF. CDR3 DNA sequence: TGTGCCAGCAGTCCCCCCACAGGGTGGAATTCACCCCTCCACTTT.

This chain joins TRBV30 and TRBJ1-6; 7 positions match TRBD1. The CDR3 covers 14 residues. CDR1 is GTSNPN, CDR2 SVGIG, per germline (reference sequence). Trimming at V came to 3 bases and at J to 8 bases, leaving 7 bases not matched to a gene. The CDR3 DNA reads TGTGCCTGGAGCCAACAGGGGATTTATTCACCCCTCCACTTT. This gives the protein CAWSQQGIYSPLHF.

This CDR3 reads CATSIPRGGLTAEAFF. The CDR3 nucleotides read TGTGCCACCAGCATCCCCCGGGGAGGACTAACAGCTGAAGCTTTCTTT. This sequence joins TRBV15 and TRBJ1-1; no clear D gene. V lost 4 bases, J lost 6 bases, and 21 bases lay in between. Per the germline V gene, CDR1 is LNHNV and CDR2 is YYDKDF (reference sequence). The CDR3 spans 16 residues.

The chain is built from TRBV7-8 and TRBJ2-7; 7 bases map to TRBD2. The CDR3 extends over 15 amino acids. The J segment lost 7 bases and the V segment lost 2 bases, leaving 11 bases of the junction unmatched. Germline assignment: CDR1 SGHVS and CDR2 FQNEAQ. The DNA of the CDR3 is TGTGCCAGCAGCTTACAAGAAGCGGGAAGACAAGAGCAGTACTTC. Residues: CASSLQEAGRQEQYF.

The chain is built from TRBV15 and TRBJ1-5, with D possibly TRBD1 on 5 matching bases. The V gene's germline CDR1 is LNHNV and CDR2 YYDKDF (reference sequence). Trimming left V 3 bases short and J 4 bases short, with 10 bases between. There are 14 residues in the CDR3. The CDR3 reads CATSRAQGNQPQHF. In DNA, the CDR3 is TGTGCCACCAGCAGGGCCCAGGGTAATCAGCCCCAGCATTTT.

This clone has just one count. CDR3 nucleotides: TGTGCCATAGCCGGGACAGGGTACTCTGGGGCCAACGTCCTGACTTTC. Translating it yields CAIAGTGYSGANVLTF. The chain employs TRBV10-3 and TRBJ2-6, with 9 bases that match TRBD1. The CDR3 is 16 residues long. CDR1 is ENHRY, CDR2 SYGVKD, per germline. Trimming removed 9 bases from V and 0 bases from J; junction bases left unmatched: 6.

This clone was detected only once. The chain has TRBV6-6 and TRBJ2-1; D remains ambiguous. V lost 2 bases and J lost 9, with 5 bases in between. Germline V CDR1 and CDR2: MNHNY, SVGAGI (reference sequence). CDR3 size: 11 residues. CDR3 in amino acids: CASSYPSEQFF. The CDR3 region has the DNA TGTGCCAGCAGTTACCCGAGTGAGCAGTTCTTC.

The chain employs TRBV6-5 and TRBJ2-7; 9 bases fit TRBD1. The length of the CDR3 is 15 residues. The V and J ends lost 6 bases and 3 bases, in that order; junction bases with no gene match: 9. Germline V CDR1 and CDR2: MNHEY, SVGAGI. CDR3 amino acids: CASRHPTGQGYEQYF. CDR3 in DNA: TGTGCCAGCAGGCACCCCACGGGACAGGGCTACGAGCAGTACTTC.

The chain is built from TRBV4-3 and TRBJ2-7, with TRBD2 identical over 13 bases. The CDR3 contains 16 residues. Germline trimming cut 4 bases from V and 4 bases from J; bases unmatched to any gene: 7. CDR1 and CDR2 from the germline V gene are LGHNA and YSLEER. The chain's CDR3 is CASSPRTSGGRYEQYF. The CDR3 coding sequence is TGCGCCAGCAGCCCTCGGACTAGCGGGGGTAGATACGAGCAGTACTTC.

CDR3 region: CASRLAGGGDTQYF. The CDR3 coding sequence is TGCGCCAGCCGACTAGCGGGAGGAGGCGATACGCAGTATTTT. V usage is TRBV10-1 and J usage is TRBJ2-3; 13 positions agree with TRBD2. This CDR3 comprises 14 residues. CDR1 WNHNN and CDR2 SYGVQD come from the germline V gene (reference sequence). J lost 6 bases, V lost 8 bases, and 5 bases had no gene match.

This chain connects TRBV27 to TRBJ1-1; D gene unclear. This CDR3 has 14 residues. V dropped 5 bases and J dropped 1 base, with 11 bases sitting between them. Per germline, CDR1 MNHEY and CDR2 SMNVEV (reference sequence). The CDR3 sequence: CASSPKTGNTEAFF. The CDR3 nucleotides are TGTGCCAGCAGTCCCAAAACGGGGAACACTGAAGCTTTCTTT.

The chain carries TRBV2 and TRBJ1-2; a possible D gene is TRBD1 (5 bases). The V and J ends lost 2 bases and 4 bases respectively, with 11 bases between them. Per the germline V gene, CDR1 is SNHLY and CDR2 is FYNNEI. The CDR3 extends over 14 amino acids. The CDR3 DNA sequence: TGTGCCAGCAGTGAAACAGGTATCCTCTATGGCTACACCTTC. It codes for CASSETGILYGYTF. The whole variable domain, remainder taken from reference TRBV2 and TRBJ1-2, is EPEVTQTPSHQVTQMGQEVILRCVPISNHLYFYWYRQILGQKVEFLVSFYNNEISEKSEIFDDQFSVERPDGSNFTLKIRSTKLEDSAMYFCASSETGILYGYTFGSGTRLTVV.